This T cell receptor (beta chain) was identified during a study of blood T cell repertoires in COVID-19. Authors' analysis steps: Estimates of nucleated cell counts were drawn from the amplification of reference gene primers. The assay was immunoSEQ multiplex PCR, and TCRdb's table has in-frame clones only and misses some. The D gene and trimming were derived from the DNA, and the V and J assignments and clone size from that table. This table holds around 400,000 clones, around 87% found once. The CDR3 covers 15 residues. Germline V lookup: CDR1 SGHRS, CDR2 YFSETQ. Trimming cost V 4 bases and J 6 bases; bases outside gene matches: 5. Patients from Seattle were sampled longitudinally, starting during active infection.

This chain connects TRBV5-1 to TRBJ2-2; the match to TRBD1 covers 11 bases. This clonotype originated in a woman aged 25 to 39 with COVID-19, enrolled during active disease. Sequencing was performed on peripheral blood. For the CDR3, the DNA is TGCGCCAGCAGCCCCGGGACAGGGGGTCCCGGGGAGCTGTTTTTT. Translating gives CASSPGTGGPGELFF.